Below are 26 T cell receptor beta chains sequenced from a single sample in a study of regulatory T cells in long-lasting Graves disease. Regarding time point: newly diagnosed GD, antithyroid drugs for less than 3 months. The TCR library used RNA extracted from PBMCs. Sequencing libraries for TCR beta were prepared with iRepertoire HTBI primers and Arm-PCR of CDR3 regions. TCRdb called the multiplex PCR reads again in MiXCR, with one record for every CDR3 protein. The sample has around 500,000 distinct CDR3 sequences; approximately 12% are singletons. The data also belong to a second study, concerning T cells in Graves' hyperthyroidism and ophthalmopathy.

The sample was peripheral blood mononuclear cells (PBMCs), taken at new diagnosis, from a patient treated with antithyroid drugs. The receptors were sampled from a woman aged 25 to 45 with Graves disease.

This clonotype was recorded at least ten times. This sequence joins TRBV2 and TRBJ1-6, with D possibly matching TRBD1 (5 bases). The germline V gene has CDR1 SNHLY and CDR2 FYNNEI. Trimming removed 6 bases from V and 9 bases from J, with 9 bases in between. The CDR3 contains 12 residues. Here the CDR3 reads CASSWRGSPLHF. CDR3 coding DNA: TGTGCCAGCAGCTGGAGGGGTTCACCCCTCCACTTT.

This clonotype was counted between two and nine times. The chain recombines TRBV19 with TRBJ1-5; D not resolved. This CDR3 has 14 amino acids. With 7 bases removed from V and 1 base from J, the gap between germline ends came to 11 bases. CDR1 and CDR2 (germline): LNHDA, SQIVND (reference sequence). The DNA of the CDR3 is TGTGCCAGTAACGAGATCGTCAGCAATCAGCCCCAGCATTTT. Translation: CASNEIVSNQPQHF. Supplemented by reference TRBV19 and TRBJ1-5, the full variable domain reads DGGITQSPKYLFRKEGQNVTLSCEQNLNHDAMYWYRQDPGQGLRLIYYSQIVNDFQKGDIAEGYSVSREKKESFPLTVTSAQKNPTAFYLCASNEIVSNQPQHFGDGTRLSIL.

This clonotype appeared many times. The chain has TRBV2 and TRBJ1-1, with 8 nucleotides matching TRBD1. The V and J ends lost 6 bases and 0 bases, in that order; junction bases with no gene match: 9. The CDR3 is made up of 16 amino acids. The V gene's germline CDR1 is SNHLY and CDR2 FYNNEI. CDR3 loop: CASSPGTGVMNTEAFF. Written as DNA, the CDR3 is TGTGCCAGCAGCCCCGGGACAGGTGTCATGAACACTGAAGCTTTCTTT.

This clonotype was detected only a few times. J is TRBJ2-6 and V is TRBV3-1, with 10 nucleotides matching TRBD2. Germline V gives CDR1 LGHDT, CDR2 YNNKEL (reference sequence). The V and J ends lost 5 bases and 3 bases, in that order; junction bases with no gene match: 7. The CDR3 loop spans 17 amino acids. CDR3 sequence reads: CASSLAGGLNGANVLTF. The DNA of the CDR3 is TGTGCCAGCAGCTTAGCGGGAGGCCTTAATGGGGCCAACGTCCTGACTTTC.

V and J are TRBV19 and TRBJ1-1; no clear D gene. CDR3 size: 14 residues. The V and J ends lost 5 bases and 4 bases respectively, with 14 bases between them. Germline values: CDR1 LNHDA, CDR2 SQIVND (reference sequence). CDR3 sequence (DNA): TGTGCCAGTAGTGGAGTAGGATGGACCACTGAAGCTTTCTTT. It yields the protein CASSGVGWTTEAFF.

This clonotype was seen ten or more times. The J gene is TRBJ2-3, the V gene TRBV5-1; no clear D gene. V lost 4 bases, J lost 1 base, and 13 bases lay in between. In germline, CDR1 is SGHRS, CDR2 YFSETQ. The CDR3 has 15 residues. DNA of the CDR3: TGCGCCAGCAGCGATTCGGCCAGAGGCACAGATACGCAGTATTTT. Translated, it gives CASSDSARGTDTQYF.

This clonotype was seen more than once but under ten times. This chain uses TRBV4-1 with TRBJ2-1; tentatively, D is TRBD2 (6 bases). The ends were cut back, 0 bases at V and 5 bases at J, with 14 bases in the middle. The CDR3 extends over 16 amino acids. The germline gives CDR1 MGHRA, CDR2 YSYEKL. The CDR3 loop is CASSQEGTAGHNEQFF. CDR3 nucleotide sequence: TGCGCCAGCAGCCAAGAAGGCACGGCGGGACACAATGAGCAGTTCTTC.

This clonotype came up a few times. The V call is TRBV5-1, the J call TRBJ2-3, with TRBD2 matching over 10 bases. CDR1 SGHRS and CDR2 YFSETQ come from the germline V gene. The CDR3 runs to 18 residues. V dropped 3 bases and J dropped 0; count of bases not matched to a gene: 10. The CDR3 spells CASSSAGGLAASTDTQYF. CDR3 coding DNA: TGCGCCAGCAGCTCGGCAGGTGGACTAGCGGCCAGCACAGATACGCAGTATTTT.

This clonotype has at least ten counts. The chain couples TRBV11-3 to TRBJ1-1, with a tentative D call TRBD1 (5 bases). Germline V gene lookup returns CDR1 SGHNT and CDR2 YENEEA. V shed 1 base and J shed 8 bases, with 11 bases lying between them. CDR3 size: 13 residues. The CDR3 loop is CASSLGSGIEAFF. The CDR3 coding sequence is TGTGCCAGCAGCTTAGGATCAGGGATCGAAGCTTTCTTT.

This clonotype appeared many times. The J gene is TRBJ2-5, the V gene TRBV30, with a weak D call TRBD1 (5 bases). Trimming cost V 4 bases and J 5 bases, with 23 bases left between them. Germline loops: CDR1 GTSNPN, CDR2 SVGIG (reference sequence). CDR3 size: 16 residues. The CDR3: CAWNRLTGLKGETQYF. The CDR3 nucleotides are TGTGCCTGGAATCGCCTTACGGGCCTCAAGGGGGAGACCCAGTACTTC.

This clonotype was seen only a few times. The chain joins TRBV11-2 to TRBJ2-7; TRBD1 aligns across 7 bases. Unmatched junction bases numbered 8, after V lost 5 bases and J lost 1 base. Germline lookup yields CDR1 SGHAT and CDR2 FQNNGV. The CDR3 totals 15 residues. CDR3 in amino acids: CASSQDRVESYEQYF. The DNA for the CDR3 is TGTGCCAGCAGCCAAGACAGGGTGGAGTCCTACGAGCAGTACTTC.

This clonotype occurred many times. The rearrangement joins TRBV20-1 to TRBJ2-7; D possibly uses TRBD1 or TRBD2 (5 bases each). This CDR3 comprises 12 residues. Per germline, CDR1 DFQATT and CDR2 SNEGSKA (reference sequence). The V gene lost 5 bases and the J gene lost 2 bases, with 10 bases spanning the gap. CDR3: CSAGGGPYEQYF. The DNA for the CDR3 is TGCAGTGCTGGGGGTGGTCCCTACGAGCAGTACTTC.

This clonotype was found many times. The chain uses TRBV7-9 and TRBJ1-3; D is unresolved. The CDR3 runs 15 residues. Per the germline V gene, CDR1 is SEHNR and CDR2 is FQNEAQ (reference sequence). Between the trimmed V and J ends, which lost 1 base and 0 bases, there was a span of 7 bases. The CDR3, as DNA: TGTGCCAGCAGCTTAGGGCAGAACTCTGGAAACACCATATATTTT. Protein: CASSLGQNSGNTIYF.

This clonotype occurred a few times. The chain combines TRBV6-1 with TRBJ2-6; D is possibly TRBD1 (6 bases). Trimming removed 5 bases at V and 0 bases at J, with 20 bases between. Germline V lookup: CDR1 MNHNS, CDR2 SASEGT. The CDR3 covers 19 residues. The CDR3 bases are TGTGCCAGCAGTCTTCATCCAGGGGCCCCCTACTCTGGGGCCAACGTCCTGACTTTC. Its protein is CASSLHPGAPYSGANVLTF.

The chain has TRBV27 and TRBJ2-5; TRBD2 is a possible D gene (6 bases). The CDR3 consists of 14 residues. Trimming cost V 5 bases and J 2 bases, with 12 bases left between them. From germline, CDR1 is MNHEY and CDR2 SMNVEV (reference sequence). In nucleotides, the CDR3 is TGTGCCAGCAGTCCCCTAGCGAGTCAAGAGACCCAGTACTTC. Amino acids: CASSPLASQETQYF.

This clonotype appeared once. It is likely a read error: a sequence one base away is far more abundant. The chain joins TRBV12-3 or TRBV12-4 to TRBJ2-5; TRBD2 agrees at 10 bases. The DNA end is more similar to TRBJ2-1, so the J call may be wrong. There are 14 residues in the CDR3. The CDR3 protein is CASRDSGRYSEQFF. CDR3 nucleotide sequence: TGTGCCAGCAGGGATAGCGGGAGGTACAGTGAGCAGTTCTTC.

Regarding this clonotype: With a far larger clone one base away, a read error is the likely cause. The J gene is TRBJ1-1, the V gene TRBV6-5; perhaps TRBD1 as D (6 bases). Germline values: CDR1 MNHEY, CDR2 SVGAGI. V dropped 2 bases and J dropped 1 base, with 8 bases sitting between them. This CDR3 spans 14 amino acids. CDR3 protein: CASSYRTENTEAFF. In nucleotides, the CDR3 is TGTGCCAGCAGTTACAGGACAGAGAACACTGAAGCTTTCTTT.

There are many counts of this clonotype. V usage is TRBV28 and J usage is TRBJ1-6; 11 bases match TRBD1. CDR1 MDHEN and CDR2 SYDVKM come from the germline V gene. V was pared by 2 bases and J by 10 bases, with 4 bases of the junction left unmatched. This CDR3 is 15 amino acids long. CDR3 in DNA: TGTGCCAGCAGTTTAAGGGGACAGGGGGGCTCACCCCTCCACTTT. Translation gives CASSLRGQGGSPLHF. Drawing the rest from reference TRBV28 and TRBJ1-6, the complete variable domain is DVKVTQSSRYLVKRTGEKVFLECVQDMDHENMFWYRQDPGLGLRLIYFSYDVKMKEKGDIPEGYSVSREKKERFSLILESASTNQTSMYLCASSLRGQGGSPLHFGNGTRLTVT.

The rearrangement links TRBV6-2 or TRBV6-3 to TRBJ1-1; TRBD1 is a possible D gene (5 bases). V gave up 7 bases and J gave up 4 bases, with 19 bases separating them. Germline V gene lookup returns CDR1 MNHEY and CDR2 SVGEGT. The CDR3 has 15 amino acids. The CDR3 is CASTWKGKGTTEAFF. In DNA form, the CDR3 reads TGTGCCAGCACGTGGAAGGGAAAAGGGACCACTGAAGCTTTCTTT.

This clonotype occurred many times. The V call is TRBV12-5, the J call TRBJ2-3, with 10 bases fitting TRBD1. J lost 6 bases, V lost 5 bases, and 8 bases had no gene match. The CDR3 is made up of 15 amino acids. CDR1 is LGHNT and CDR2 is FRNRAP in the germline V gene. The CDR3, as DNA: TGTGCTAGTGGTACGACAGGGGGCGCGAAGGATACGCAGTATTTT. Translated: CASGTTGGAKDTQYF.

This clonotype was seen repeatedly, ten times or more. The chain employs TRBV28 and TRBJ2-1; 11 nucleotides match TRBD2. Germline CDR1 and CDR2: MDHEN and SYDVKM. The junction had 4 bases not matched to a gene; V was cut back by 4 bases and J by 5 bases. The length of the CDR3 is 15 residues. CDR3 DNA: TGTGCCAGCAGTTCTACTAGCGGGAGTCACAATGAGCAGTTCTTC. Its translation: CASSSTSGSHNEQFF.

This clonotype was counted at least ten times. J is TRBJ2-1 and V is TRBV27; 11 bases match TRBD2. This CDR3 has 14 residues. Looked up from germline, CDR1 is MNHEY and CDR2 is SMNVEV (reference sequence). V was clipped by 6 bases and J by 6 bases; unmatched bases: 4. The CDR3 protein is CASSGLAGVNEQFF. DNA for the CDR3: TGTGCCAGCAGCGGACTAGCGGGCGTCAATGAGCAGTTCTTC.

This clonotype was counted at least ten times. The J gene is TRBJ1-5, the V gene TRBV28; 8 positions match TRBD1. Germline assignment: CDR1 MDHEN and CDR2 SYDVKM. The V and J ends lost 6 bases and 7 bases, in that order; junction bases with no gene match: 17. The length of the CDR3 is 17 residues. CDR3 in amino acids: CASRPGQGSQAHQPQHF. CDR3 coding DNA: TGTGCCAGCAGACCTGGACAGGGCTCCCAGGCACACCAGCCCCAGCATTTT.

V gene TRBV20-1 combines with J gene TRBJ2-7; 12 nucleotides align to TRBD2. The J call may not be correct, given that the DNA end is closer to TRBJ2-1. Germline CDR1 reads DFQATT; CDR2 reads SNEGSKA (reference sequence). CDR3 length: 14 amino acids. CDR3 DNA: TGCAGTGCTAGGACTAGCGGGAGATACAATGAGCAGTTCTTC. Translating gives CSARTSGRYNEQFF.

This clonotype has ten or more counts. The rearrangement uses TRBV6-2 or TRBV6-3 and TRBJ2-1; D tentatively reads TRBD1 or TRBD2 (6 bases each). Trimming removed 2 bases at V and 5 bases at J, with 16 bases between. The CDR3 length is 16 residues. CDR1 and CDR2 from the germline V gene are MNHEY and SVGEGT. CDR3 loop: CASSYPPWRGNNEQFF. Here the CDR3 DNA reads TGTGCCAGCAGTTACCCACCCTGGAGGGGGAACAATGAGCAGTTCTTC.

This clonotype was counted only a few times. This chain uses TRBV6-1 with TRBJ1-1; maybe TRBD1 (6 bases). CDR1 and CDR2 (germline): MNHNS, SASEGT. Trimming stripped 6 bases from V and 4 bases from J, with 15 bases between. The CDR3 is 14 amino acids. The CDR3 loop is CASRAPRGGTEAFF. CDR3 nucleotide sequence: TGTGCCAGCAGGGCACCCAGGGGCGGCACTGAAGCTTTCTTT.